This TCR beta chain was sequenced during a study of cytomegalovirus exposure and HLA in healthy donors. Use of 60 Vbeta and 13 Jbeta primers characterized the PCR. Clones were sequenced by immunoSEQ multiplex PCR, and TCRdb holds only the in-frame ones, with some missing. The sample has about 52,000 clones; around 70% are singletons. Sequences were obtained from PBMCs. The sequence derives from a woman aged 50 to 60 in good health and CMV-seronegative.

DNA of the CDR3: TGTGCCAGCAGTGTTGTAGCGGGGGACCAAGAGACCCAGTACTTC. Residues: CASSVVAGDQETQYF. The chain links TRBV2 to TRBJ2-5; TRBD2 matches 9 bases. Germline values: CDR1 SNHLY, CDR2 FYNNEI. This CDR3 is 15 amino acids long. V shed 4 bases, J shed 0 bases, and the junction held 3 bases outside the gene matches.